This entry concerns a single TCR beta chain. Libraries were prepared by immunoSEQ multiplex PCR; TCRdb keeps only in-frame clonotypes and omits some of them. The sample carries 100,000 to 120,000 clones, less than 90% recorded once. These data belong to a study of T cell responses to AZD1222 COVID-19 vaccine. Germline values: CDR1 SEHNR, CDR2 FQNEAQ (reference sequence). This CDR3 contains 15 residues. V lost 3 bases to trimming and J lost 6 bases; unmatched junction nucleotides: 6. The material was peripheral blood, obtained on day 0 of AZD1222 vaccination. The receptor's source is an adult in good health. This rearrangement joins TRBV7-9 to TRBJ2-1; 9 bases agree with TRBD1. CDR3 DNA: TGTGCCAGCAGCTTCGAGACAGGGGGTTTCAATGAGCAGTTCTTC. Its protein product is CASSFETGGFNEQFF.